This is a list of T cell receptor beta chains from one sample in a study of blood T cell repertoires in COVID-19. Measured with immunoSEQ multiplex PCR; TCRdb has only the in-frame clones, and not every one. Among fewer than 200,000 clones listed, about 83% were seen once. Sequenced input: peripheral blood. These receptors were obtained from a woman aged 65 to 85 with COVID-19, enrolled during active disease. CDR3s include the opening cysteine and the closing phenylalanine or tryptophan. The order of the fields is clone size, D gene, J gene, V gene, CDR3 protein, CDR3 DNA. A D gene is named only where the DNA matches it firmly. Not every row has a clone size; where given, it reads once, few, many or a size class.

- TRBD1 TRBJ1-4 TRBV5-6 CASSRTGTGGEKLFF TGTGCCAGCAGCCGGACCGGGACAGGCGGTGAAAAACTGTTTTTT
- - TRBJ2-1 TRBV7-3 CASSPMRVSSYNEQFF TGTGCCAGCAGCCCCATGCGGGTCAGTAGTTACAATGAGCAGTTCTTC
- - TRBJ1-1 TRBV5-1 CASSLPGSEAFF TGCGCCAGCAGCTTGCCAGGGTCTGAAGCTTTCTTT
- - TRBJ1-2 TRBV18 CASSPTRGDGYTF TGTGCCAGCTCACCGACTAGGGGAGATGGCTACACCTTC
- - TRBJ1-5 TRBV19 CASSIGTGGTWQPQHF TGTGCCAGTAGTATAGGGACGGGGGGGACGTGGCAGCCCCAGCATTTT
- - TRBJ1-1 TRBV25-1 CASSETGGLRDTEAFF TGTGCCAGCAGTGAAACGGGGGGGCTGAGGGACACTGAAGCTTTCTTT
- - TRBJ2-6 TRBV18 CASSPPLSGANVLTF TGTGCCAGCTCACCTCCCCTCTCTGGGGCCAACGTCCTGACTTTC
- TRBD1 TRBJ1-4 TRBV29-1 CSVNLGGVGELFF TGCAGCGTCAATTTAGGGGGCGTCGGGGAACTGTTTTTT
many TRBD2 TRBJ2-7 TRBV6-6 CASSYSGGSYEQYF TGTGCCAGCAGTTACTCGGGAGGGAGCTACGAGCAGTACTTC
- - TRBJ1-1 TRBV28 CASTGGFRTEAFF TGTGCCAGCACCGGAGGTTTTCGTACTGAAGCTTTCTTT
- TRBD2 TRBJ2-7 TRBV27 CASSPTLLAGDFHYEQYF TGTGCCAGCAGCCCAACCCTATTAGCGGGAGATTTCCATTACGAGCAGTACTTC